Listed here are 12 T cell receptor beta chains from one sample, sequenced in a study of T cells after yellow fever vaccination. Via MiXCR, TCRdb re-called the 5' RACE reads, giving one row per CDR3 protein. The sample includes about 250,000 distinct CDR3 sequences, roughly 3.7% of them seen just once. Sequencing used PBMCs, obtained 15 days after the yellow fever booster vaccination. Receptors originate from a man between 18 and 35 years old who received the YFV17D yellow fever vaccine.

This clonotype appeared many times. The genes are TRBV7-2 and TRBJ2-7; D is unclear. There are 13 residues in the CDR3. Per germline, CDR1 SGHTA and CDR2 FQGNSA. Trimming removed 5 bases from V and 3 bases from J, with 11 bases in between. CDR3 sequence: CASSGQWGYEQYF. CDR3 in DNA: TGTGCCAGCAGCGGGCAATGGGGCTACGAGCAGTACTTC.

This clonotype was recorded once. A much larger clone sits a single nucleotide away, making a read error possible. The chain recombines TRBV5-1 with TRBJ2-1, with D unclear. Germline CDR1 and CDR2: SGHRS and YFSETQ. The CDR3 length is 14 residues. Trimming left V 2 bases short and J 8 bases short, with 14 bases between. The CDR3 reads CASSFTSPKDEQFF. CDR3 nucleotides: TGCGCCAGCAGCTTTACGAGTCCTAAGGATGAGCAGTTCTTC.

V usage is TRBV4-1 and J usage is TRBJ2-3, with 7 nucleotides matching TRBD1. The ends lost 1 base at V and 4 bases at J; junction bases unmatched: 11. CDR1 is MGHRA, CDR2 YSYEKL, per germline. This CDR3 contains 17 residues. The CDR3: CASSQVSLQGTADTQYF. CDR3 DNA: TGCGCCAGCAGCCAAGTTAGTTTGCAGGGGACAGCAGATACGCAGTATTTT.

This clonotype was observed at least ten times. V gene TRBV20-1 combines with J gene TRBJ2-3, with D uncertain. Germline-derived CDR1 and CDR2 are DFQATT and SNEGSKA (reference sequence). V lost 3 bases and J 7 bases, leaving 14 bases between the germline ends. The CDR3 is 13 residues long. The CDR3 loop is CSASRPLVNTQYF. The CDR3 nucleotides read TGCAGTGCTAGTAGACCGCTGGTTAATACGCAGTATTTT.

In its sample, this clonotype was seen many times. The CDR3 sequence: CASSLGRYSNQPQHF. Here the CDR3 DNA reads TGTGCCAGCAGTTTGGGACGGTATAGCAATCAGCCCCAGCATTTT. The J gene is TRBJ1-5, the V gene TRBV12-3 or TRBV12-4, with D tentatively TRBD1 (5 bases). The CDR3 loop spans 15 amino acids. Trimming cost V 3 bases and J 0 bases, with 9 bases left between them.

This clonotype has ten or more counts. The V gene is TRBV12-3 or TRBV12-4, the J gene TRBJ2-5; weak D call: TRBD1 (6 bases). The CDR3 spans 14 residues. V lost 6 bases and J 2 bases, leaving 13 bases between the germline ends. This chain's CDR3 is CASSLGQQQETQYF. The CDR3 DNA sequence: TGTGCCAGCAGCTTGGGACAACAACAAGAGACCCAGTACTTC.

This clonotype was detected many times. The CDR3 DNA reads TGTGCCAGCAGTACCCGATCCAGGGGGAGCAATCAGCCCCAGCATTTT. This translates into CASSTRSRGSNQPQHF. The V and J genes are TRBV12-3 or TRBV12-4 and TRBJ1-5; 7 bases map to TRBD1. The J segment lost 1 base and the V segment lost 5 bases, leaving 8 bases of the junction unmatched. The CDR3 is 16 residues long.

This clonotype was picked up many times. The rearrangement links TRBV11-2 to TRBJ2-1; 7 bases map to TRBD1. V was clipped by 5 bases and J by 0 bases; unmatched bases: 10. CDR1 is SGHAT and CDR2 is FQNNGV in the germline V gene. This CDR3 comprises 17 residues. CDR3 DNA: TGTGCCAGCAGCCAGGGGGACGGCGGTCGCTCCTACAATGAGCAGTTCTTC. It codes for CASSQGDGGRSYNEQFF.

There are many counts of this clonotype. The chain joins TRBV20-1 to TRBJ1-5; D not certain. Germline V gene sequence: CDR1 DFQATT, CDR2 SNEGSKA (reference sequence). CDR3 size: 16 residues. Trimming stripped 0 bases from V and 5 bases from J, with 17 bases between. CDR3 nucleotides: TGCAGTGCTAGAGATATAGCGGGGTCTGGTTATCAGCCCCAGCATTTT. Translating it yields CSARDIAGSGYQPQHF.

The sample holds many counts of this clonotype. The chain links TRBV5-1 to TRBJ2-5; D might be TRBD2 (5 bases). Germline CDR1 is SGHRS and CDR2 is YFSETQ. CDR3 length: 13 residues. V dropped 4 bases and J dropped 1 base, with 8 bases sitting between them. DNA for the CDR3: TGCGCCAGCAGCCCGGGGTCCCAAGAGACCCAGTACTTC. It encodes CASSPGSQETQYF.

This clonotype has a count of ten or more. This chain joins TRBV6-5 and TRBJ2-1; no clear D. Trimming took 6 bases from V and 15 from J, leaving 15 bases between them. This CDR3 is 11 amino acids long. From germline, CDR1 is MNHEY and CDR2 SVGAGI. For the CDR3, the DNA is TGTGCCAGCAGCACCGCTAGGGTTTGGTTCTTC. It yields the protein CASSTARVWFF.

This clonotype was recorded many times. This chain connects TRBV5-6 to TRBJ2-3, with unresolved D. The V gene lost 1 base and the J gene lost 0 bases, with 6 bases spanning the gap. The CDR3 sequence is 14 residues long. Germline lookup yields CDR1 SGHDT and CDR2 YYEEEE. The CDR3 region has the DNA TGTGCCAGCAGCTTGCGGATTAGCACAGATACGCAGTATTTT. It translates to CASSLRISTDTQYF.